This T cell receptor (beta chain) was identified during a study of T cell repertoires in cytomegalovirus infection. Germline CDR1 and CDR2: SGHRS and YFSETQ. The CDR3 length is 15 residues. V was shortened by 2 bases and J by 6 bases, with 16 bases between the two germline ends. TCRdb itself ran the reads through MiXCR, one entry per CDR3 protein. The table shows about 360,000 distinct CDR3 sequences, with 15% to 20% occurring only once. In its sample, this clonotype was seen a few times. The specimen was PBMCs. This sequence joins TRBV5-1 and TRBJ2-3; no reliable D call. The clonotype was recovered from a human donor in good health (CMV status not recorded). Some clones in this sample may be carry-over from other donors' samples. The chain's CDR3 is CASSFRREAPDTQYF. The CDR3 coding sequence is TGCGCCAGCAGCTTCCGGCGAGAAGCGCCGGATACGCAGTATTTT.